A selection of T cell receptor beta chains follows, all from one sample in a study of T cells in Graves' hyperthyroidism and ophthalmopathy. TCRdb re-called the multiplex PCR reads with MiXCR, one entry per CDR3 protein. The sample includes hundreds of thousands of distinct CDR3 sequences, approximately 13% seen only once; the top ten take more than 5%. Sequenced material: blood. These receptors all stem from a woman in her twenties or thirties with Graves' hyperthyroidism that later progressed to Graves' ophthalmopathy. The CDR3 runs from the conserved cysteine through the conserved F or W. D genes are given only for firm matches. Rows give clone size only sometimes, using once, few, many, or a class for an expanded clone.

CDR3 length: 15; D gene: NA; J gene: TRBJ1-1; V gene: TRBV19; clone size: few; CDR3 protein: CASSTGGRWNTEAFF; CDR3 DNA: TGTGCCAGTAGTACGGGGGGACGGTGGAACACTGAAGCTTTCTTT
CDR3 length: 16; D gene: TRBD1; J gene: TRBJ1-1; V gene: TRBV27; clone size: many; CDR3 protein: CASSLGQGNLNTEAFF; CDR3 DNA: TGTGCCAGCAGTTTGGGACAGGGGAATTTGAACACTGAAGCTTTCTTT
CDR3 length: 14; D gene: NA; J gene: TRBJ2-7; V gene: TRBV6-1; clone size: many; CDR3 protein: CASSLISLRYEQYF; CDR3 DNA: TGTGCCAGCAGTCTGATTAGCTTGCGCTACGAGCAGTACTTC
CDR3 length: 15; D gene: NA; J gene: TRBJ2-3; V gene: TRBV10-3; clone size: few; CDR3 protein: CAISDSVSLTDTQYF; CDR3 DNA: TGTGCCATCAGTGATTCAGTTTCTCTCACAGATACGCAGTATTTT
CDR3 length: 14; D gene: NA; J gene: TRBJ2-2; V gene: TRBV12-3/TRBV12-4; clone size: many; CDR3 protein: CASILRGNTGELFF; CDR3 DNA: TGTGCCAGCATCCTGAGAGGGAACACCGGGGAGCTGTTTTTT
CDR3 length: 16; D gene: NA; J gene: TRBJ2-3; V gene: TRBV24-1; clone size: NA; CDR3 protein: CATSDLNADGADTQYF; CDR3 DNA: TGTGCCACCAGTGATTTGAACGCGGATGGGGCAGATACGCAGTATTTT
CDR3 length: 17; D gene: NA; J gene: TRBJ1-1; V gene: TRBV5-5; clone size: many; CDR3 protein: CASSLVRFTPMNTEAFF; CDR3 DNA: TGTGCCAGCAGCTTGGTAAGGTTTACTCCGATGAACACTGAAGCTTTCTTT
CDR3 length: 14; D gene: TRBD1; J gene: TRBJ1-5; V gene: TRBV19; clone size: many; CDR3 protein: CASHDGDSSLQPHF; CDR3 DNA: TGTGCCAGCCACGATGGGGACAGCTCCCTTCAGCCGCATTTT
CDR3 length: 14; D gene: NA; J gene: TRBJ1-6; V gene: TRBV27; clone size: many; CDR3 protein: CASSLLDRASPLHF; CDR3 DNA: TGTGCCAGCAGTTTATTGGACAGAGCTTCACCCCTCCACTTT
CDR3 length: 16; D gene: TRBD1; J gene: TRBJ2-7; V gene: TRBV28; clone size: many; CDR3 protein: CASSLRDSLRSYEQYF; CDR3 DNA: TGTGCCAGCAGTTTACGGGACAGCCTACGCTCCTACGAGCAGTACTTC
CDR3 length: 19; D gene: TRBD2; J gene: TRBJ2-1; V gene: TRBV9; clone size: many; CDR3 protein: CASSVGPLLPGGADNEQFF; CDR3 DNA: TGTGCCAGCAGCGTAGGCCCCCTGCTACCGGGAGGGGCGGACAATGAGCAGTTCTTC
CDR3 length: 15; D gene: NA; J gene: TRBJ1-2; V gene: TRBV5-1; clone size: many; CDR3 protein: CASSLDRAESYGYTF; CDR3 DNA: TGCGCCAGCAGCTTGGACAGGGCTGAGAGCTATGGCTACACCTTC
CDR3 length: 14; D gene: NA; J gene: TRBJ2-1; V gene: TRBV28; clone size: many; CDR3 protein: CASSSPRGGNEQFF; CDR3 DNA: TGTGCCAGCAGTTCACCCAGGGGGGGAAATGAGCAGTTCTTC
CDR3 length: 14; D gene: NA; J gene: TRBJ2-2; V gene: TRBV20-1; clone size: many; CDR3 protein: CSVTSPGDTGELFF; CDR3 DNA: TGCAGTGTCACCAGCCCCGGGGACACCGGGGAGCTGTTTTTT
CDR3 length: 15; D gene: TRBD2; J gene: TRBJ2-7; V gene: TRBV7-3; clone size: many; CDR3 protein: CASSLRASGRSEQYF; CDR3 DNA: TGTGCCAGCAGCTTAAGGGCTAGCGGGAGGAGCGAGCAGTACTTC
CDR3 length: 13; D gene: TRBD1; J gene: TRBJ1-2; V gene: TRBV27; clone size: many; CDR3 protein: CASSFSGTGGYTF; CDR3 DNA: TGTGCCAGCAGTTTCTCCGGGACAGGGGGCTACACCTTC
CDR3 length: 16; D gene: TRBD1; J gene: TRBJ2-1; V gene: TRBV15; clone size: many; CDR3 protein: CATSRSMDRGHNEQFF; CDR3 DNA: TGTGCCACCAGCAGATCGATGGACAGGGGACACAATGAGCAGTTCTTC
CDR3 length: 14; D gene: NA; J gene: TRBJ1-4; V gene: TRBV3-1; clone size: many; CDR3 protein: CASSPTGLNEKLFF; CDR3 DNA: TGTGCCAGCAGCCCCACGGGTCTTAATGAAAAACTGTTTTTT
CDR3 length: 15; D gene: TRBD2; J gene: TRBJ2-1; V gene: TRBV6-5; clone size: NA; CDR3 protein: CASSYSAGAEFEQFF; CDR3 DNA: TGTGCCAGCAGTTACTCGGCGGGAGCCGAGTTTGAGCAGTTCTTC
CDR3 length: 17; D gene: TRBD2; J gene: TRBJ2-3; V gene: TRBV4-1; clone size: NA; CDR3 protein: CASSQGPGAGVVDTQYF; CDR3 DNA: TGCGCCAGCAGCCAAGGTCCTGGAGCGGGAGTTGTAGATACGCAGTATTTT
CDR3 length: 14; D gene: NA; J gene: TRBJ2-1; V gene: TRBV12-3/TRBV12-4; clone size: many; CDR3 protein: CASSANWEYNEQFF; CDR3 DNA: TGTGCCAGCAGTGCCAATTGGGAGTACAATGAGCAGTTCTTC
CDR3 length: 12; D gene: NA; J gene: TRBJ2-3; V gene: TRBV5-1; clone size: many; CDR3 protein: CASSFDSDTQYF; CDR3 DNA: TGCGCCAGCAGCTTCGACAGTGATACGCAGTATTTT
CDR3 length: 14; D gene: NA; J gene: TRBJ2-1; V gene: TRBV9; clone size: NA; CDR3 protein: CASSIESSYNEQFF; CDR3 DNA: TGTGCCAGCAGCATTGAAAGTTCCTACAATGAGCAGTTCTTC
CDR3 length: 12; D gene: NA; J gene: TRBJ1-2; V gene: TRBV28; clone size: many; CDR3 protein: CAIAGPRGGYTF; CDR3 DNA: TGTGCCATTGCAGGCCCTCGCGGTGGCTACACCTTC
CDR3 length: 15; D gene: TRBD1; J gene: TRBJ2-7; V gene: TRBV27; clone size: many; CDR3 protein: CASSLDSGGGYEQYF; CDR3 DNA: TGTGCCAGCAGTTTAGACTCAGGGGGCGGTTATGAGCAGTACTTC
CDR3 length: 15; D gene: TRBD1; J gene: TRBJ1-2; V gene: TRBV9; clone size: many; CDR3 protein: CASSVVGQGAYGYTF; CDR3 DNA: TGTGCCAGCAGCGTAGTTGGACAGGGGGCATATGGCTACACCTTC
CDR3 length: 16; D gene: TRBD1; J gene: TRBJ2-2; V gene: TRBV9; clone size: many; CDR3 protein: CASSAAGTVHTGELFF; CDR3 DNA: TGTGCCAGCAGCGCCGCCGGGACAGTTCACACCGGGGAGCTGTTTTTT
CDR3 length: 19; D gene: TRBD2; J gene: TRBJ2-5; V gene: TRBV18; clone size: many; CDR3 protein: CASSQTTGQLAGGQETQYF; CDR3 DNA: TGTGCCAGCTCACAAACAACAGGGCAACTAGCGGGAGGTCAAGAGACCCAGTACTTC
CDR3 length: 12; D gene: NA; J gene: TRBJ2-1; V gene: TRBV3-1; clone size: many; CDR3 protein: CAVSPSNNEQFF; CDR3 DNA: TGTGCTGTCAGCCCCAGTAACAATGAGCAGTTCTTC
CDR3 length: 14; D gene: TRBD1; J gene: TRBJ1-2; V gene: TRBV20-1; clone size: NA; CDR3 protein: CSAKTGQGIYGYTF; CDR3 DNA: TGCAGTGCCAAAACTGGACAGGGGATCTATGGCTACACCTTC
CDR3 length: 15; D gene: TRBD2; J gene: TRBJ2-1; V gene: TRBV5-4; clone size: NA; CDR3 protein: CASSAASGRGDEQFF; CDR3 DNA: TGTGCCAGCAGCGCAGCTAGCGGGAGGGGCGATGAGCAGTTCTTC
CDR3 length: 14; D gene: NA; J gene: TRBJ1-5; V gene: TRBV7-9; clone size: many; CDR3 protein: CASSLGGSVQPQHF; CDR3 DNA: TGTGCCAGCAGCTTAGGGGGGTCGGTGCAGCCCCAGCATTTT
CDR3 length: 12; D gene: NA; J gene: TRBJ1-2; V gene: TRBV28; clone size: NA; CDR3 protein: CASSTYRAGYTF; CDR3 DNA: TGTGCCAGCAGTACATACAGGGCTGGCTACACCTTC
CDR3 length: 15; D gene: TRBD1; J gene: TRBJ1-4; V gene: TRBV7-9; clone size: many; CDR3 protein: CASRNTTGHGGKLFF; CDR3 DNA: TGTGCCAGCAGAAACACGACAGGGCATGGGGGGAAACTGTTTTTT
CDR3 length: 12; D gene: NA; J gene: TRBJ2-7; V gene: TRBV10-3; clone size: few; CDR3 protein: CAISGTGYEQYF; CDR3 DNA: TGTGCCATCAGTGGAACAGGCTACGAGCAGTACTTC
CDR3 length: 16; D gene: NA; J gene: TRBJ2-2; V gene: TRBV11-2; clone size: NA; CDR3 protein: CASSSWGGSNTGELFF; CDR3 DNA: TGTGCCAGCAGCTCATGGGGTGGGTCGAACACCGGGGAGCTGTTTTTT
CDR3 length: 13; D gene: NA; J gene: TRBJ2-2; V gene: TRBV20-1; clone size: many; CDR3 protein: CSASRVRAGELFF; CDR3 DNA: TGCAGTGCTAGTAGGGTGAGAGCCGGGGAGCTGTTTTTT
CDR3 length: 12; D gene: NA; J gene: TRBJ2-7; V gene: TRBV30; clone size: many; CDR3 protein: CAWSVREHEQYF; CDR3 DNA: TGTGCCTGGAGTGTACGGGAGCACGAGCAGTACTTC
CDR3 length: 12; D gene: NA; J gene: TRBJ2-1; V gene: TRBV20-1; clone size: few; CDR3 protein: CSASRLYNEQFF; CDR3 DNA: TGCAGTGCTAGTCGGCTCTACAATGAGCAGTTCTTC
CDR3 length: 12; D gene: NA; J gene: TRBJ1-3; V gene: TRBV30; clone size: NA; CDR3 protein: CAWRGSGNTIYF; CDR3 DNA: TGTGCCTGGAGAGGCTCTGGAAACACCATATATTTT
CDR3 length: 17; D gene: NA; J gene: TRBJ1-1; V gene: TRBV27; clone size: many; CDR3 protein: CASSPRAGRVGLTEAFF; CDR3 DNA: TGTGCCAGCAGTCCCCGGGCGGGGCGGGTGGGGTTGACTGAAGCTTTCTTT
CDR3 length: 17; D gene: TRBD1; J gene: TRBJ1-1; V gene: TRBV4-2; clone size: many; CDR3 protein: CASSQDSGTAMNTEAFF; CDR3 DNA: TGTGCCAGCAGCCAAGATTCCGGGACAGCCATGAACACTGAAGCTTTCTTT
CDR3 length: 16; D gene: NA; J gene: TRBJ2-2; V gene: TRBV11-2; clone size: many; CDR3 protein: CASPKSAGTNTGELFF; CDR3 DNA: TGTGCCAGCCCAAAATCGGCAGGGACGAACACCGGGGAGCTGTTTTTT
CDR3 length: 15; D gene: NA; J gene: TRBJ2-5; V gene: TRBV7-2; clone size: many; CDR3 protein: CASSSQGVGGETQYF; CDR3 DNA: TGTGCCAGCAGCTCCCAGGGAGTCGGCGGAGAGACCCAGTACTTC
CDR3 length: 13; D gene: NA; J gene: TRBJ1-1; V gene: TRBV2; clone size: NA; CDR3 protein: CASIPDMNTEAFF; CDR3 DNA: TGTGCCAGCATTCCCGACATGAACACTGAAGCTTTCTTT
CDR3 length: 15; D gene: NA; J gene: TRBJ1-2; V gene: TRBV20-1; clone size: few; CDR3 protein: CSARDPGQANYGYTF; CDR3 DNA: TGCAGTGCTAGAGATCCAGGACAAGCTAACTATGGCTACACCTTC
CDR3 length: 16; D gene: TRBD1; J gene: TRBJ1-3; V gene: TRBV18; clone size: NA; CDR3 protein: CASSPPSQGVGNTIYF; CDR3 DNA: TGTGCCAGCTCACCACCCTCACAGGGGGTAGGAAACACCATATATTTT
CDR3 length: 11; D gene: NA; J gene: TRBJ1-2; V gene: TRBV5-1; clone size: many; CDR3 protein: CASQGVNGYTF; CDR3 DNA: TGCGCGTCACAGGGAGTCAATGGCTACACCTTC
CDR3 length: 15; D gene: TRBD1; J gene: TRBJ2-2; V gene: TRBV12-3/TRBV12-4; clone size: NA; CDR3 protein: CASGPDRVGTGELFF; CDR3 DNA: TGTGCCAGCGGACCGGACAGGGTGGGCACCGGGGAGCTGTTTTTT
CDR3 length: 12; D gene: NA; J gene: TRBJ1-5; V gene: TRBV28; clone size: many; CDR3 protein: CASRSSNQPQHF; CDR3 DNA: TGTGCCAGCAGATCGTCCAATCAGCCCCAGCATTTT
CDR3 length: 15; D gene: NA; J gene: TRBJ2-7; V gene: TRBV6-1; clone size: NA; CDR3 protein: CASPPTSQDSYEQYF; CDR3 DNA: TGTGCCAGCCCCCCTACCTCTCAAGACAGTTACGAGCAGTACTTC
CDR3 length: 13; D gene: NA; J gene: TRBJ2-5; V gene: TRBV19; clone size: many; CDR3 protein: CASSMQRGETQYF; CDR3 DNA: TGTGCCAGTAGTATGCAGAGAGGGGAGACCCAGTACTTC
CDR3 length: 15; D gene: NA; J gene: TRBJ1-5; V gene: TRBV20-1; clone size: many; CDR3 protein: CSASGASIGDQPQHF; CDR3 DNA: TGCAGTGCTAGTGGTGCCTCCATAGGCGATCAGCCCCAGCATTTT
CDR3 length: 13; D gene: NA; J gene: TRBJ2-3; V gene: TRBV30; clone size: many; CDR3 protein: CAWSVGITDTQYF; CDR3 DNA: TGTGCCTGGAGTGTAGGTATAACGGATACGCAGTATTTT